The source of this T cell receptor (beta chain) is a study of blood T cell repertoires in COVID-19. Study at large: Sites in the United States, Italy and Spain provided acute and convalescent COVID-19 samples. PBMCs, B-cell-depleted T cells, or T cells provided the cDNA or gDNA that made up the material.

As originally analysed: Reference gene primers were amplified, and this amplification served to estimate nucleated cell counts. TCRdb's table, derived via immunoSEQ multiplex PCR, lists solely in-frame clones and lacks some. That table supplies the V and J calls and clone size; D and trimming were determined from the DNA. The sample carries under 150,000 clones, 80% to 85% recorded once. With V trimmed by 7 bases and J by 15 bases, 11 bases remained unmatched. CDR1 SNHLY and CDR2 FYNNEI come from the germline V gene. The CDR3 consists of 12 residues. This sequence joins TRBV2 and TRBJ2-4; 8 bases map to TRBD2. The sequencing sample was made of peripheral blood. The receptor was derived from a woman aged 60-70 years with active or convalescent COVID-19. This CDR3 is CASTQGSGVRYF. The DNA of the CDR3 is TGTGCCAGCACTCAGGGTAGCGGGGTGCGGTACTTC.